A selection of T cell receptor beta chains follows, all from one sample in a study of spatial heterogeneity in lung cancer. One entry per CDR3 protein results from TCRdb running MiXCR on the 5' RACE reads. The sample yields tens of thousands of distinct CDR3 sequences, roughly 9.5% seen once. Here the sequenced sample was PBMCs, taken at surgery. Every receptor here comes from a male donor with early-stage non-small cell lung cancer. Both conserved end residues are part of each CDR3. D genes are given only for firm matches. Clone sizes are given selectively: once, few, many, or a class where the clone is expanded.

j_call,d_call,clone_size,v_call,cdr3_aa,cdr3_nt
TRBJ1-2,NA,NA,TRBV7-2,CASSFSPGSGYGYTF,TGTGCCAGCAGCTTCAGCCCAGGGTCTGGCTATGGCTACACCTTC
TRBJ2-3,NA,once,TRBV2,CASTPSEGTDTQYF,TGTGCCAGCACCCCCTCTGAAGGCACAGATACGCAGTATTTT
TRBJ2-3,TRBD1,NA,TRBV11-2,CASSPRGLITDTQYF,TGTGCCAGCAGCCCCAGGGGGCTAATCACAGATACGCAGTATTTT
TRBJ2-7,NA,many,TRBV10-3,CAIRGDLSGEQYF,TGTGCCATTAGGGGGGACCTCAGCGGCGAGCAGTACTTC
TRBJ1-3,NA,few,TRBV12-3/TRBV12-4,CASISSLNTIYF,TGTGCCAGCATCTCGTCTTTGAACACCATATATTTT
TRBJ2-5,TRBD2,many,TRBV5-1,CASSLEGGRETQYF,TGCGCCAGCAGCTTGGAAGGCGGGAGAGAGACCCAGTACTTC
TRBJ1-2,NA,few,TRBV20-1,CSATDPGRDINYGYTF,TGCAGTGCGACCGACCCGGGCAGGGACATTAACTATGGCTACACCTTC
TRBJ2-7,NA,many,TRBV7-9,CASSQDWTVRQQYF,TGTGCCAGCAGCCAGGATTGGACCGTACGGCAGCAGTACTTC
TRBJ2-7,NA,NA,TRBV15,CATSLGHSYEQYF,TGTGCCACCAGCCTGGGTCACTCCTACGAGCAGTACTTC
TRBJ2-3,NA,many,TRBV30,CAWRDEGRNTQYF,TGTGCCTGGAGAGACGAGGGCCGAAATACGCAGTATTTT
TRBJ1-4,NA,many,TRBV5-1,CASSLWNSRTNEKLFF,TGCGCCAGCAGCTTGTGGAACAGCCGCACTAATGAAAAACTGTTTTTT
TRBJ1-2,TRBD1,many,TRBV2,CASSGTGVPPYGYTF,TGTGCCAGCAGCGGGACAGGGGTTCCTCCCTATGGCTACACCTTC
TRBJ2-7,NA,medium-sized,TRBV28,CASSSRVGIVDEQYF,TGTGCCAGCAGTTCACGGGTGGGAATCGTCGACGAGCAGTACTTC
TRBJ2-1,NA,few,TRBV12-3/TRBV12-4,CATQPTTPYNEQFF,TGTGCCACCCAACCCACCACGCCCTACAATGAGCAGTTCTTC
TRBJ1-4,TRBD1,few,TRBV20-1,CSAAGTGHEKLFF,TGCAGTGCCGCCGGGACAGGGCATGAAAAACTGTTTTTT
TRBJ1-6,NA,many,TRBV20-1,CSALQGYSPLHF,TGCAGTGCTCTTCAGGGTTATTCACCCCTCCACTTT
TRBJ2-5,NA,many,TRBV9,CASSVGAEETQYF,TGTGCCAGCAGCGTAGGAGCGGAAGAGACCCAGTACTTC
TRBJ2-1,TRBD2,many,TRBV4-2,CASSQGAGNSYNEQFF,TGTGCCAGCAGCCAAGGAGCGGGAAACTCCTACAATGAGCAGTTCTTC
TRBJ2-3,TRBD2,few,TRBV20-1,CSARISRLAADTQYF,TGCAGTGCTAGAATTTCTCGACTAGCGGCAGATACGCAGTATTTT
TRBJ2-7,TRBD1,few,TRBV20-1,CSAPDRARLYF,TGCAGTGCTCCAGACAGGGCACGGTTGTACTTC
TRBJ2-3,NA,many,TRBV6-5,CGAGRKDTQYF,TGCGGTGCCGGGAGAAAGGATACGCAGTATTTT
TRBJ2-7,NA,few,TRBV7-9,CASSLAEGTLVYEQYF,TGTGCCAGCAGCTTAGCGGAGGGGACACTCGTCTACGAGCAGTACTTC
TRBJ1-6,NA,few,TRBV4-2,CASSQVGAPLHF,TGTGCCAGCAGCCAAGTGGGGGCACCCCTCCACTTT
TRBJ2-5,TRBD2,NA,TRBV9,CASSNSGRPELETQYF,TGTGCCAGCAGCAATAGCGGGAGGCCCGAACTGGAGACCCAGTACTTC
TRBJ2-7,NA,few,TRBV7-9,CASSFDTRNYEQYF,TGTGCCAGCAGCTTTGATACACGGAACTACGAGCAGTACTTC
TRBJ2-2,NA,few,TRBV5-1,CASSLSTRYTGELFF,TGCGCCAGCAGCTTGTCGACTAGATACACCGGGGAGCTGTTTTTT
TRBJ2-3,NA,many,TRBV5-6,CASSSPDRGSGKDTQYF,TGTGCCAGCAGCTCCCCCGATAGGGGGTCCGGGAAAGATACGCAGTATTTT
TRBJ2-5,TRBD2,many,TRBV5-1,CASSYEGGIRETQYF,TGCGCCAGCAGCTACGAGGGAGGGATTCGGGAGACCCAGTACTTC
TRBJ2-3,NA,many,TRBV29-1,CSVPPYWGTDTQYF,TGCAGCGTCCCCCCCTACTGGGGCACAGATACGCAGTATTTT
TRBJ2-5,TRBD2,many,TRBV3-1,CASSQETSGYQETQYF,TGTGCCAGCAGCCAAGAGACTAGCGGGTACCAAGAGACCCAGTACTTC
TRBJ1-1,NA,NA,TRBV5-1,CASNLGGSDMNTEAFF,TGCGCCAGCAACCTGGGGGGCAGCGACATGAACACTGAAGCTTTCTTT
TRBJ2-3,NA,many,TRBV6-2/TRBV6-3,CASSYTPEGRLSTDTQYF,TGTGCCAGCAGTTACACCCCAGAGGGGAGGCTCAGCACAGATACGCAGTATTTT
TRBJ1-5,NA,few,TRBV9,CASSATGRSNQPQHF,TGTGCCAGCAGCGCCACTGGACGAAGCAATCAGCCCCAGCATTTT
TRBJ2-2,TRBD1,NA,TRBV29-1,CSVGTGMATGELFF,TGCAGCGTTGGGACAGGGATGGCCACCGGGGAGCTGTTTTTT
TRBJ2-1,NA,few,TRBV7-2,CASSLIGEQFF,TGTGCCAGCAGCTTAATCGGTGAGCAGTTCTTC
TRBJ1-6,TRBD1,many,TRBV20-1,CSARTGVYNSPLHF,TGCAGTGCTAGGACAGGGGTTTATAATTCACCCCTCCACTTT
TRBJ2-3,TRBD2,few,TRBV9,CATSRTTSGSTDTQYF,TGTGCCACCTCCCGTACTACTAGCGGTAGCACAGATACGCAGTATTTT
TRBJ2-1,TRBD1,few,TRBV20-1,CSARDRVGNEQFF,TGCAGTGCTCGGGACAGGGTGGGCAATGAGCAGTTCTTC
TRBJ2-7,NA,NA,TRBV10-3,CAISPGPNYEQYF,TGTGCCATCAGCCCGGGCCCCAACTACGAGCAGTACTTC
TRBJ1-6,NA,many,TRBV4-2,CASSIEGTLNSPLHF,TGTGCCAGCAGCATTGAGGGGACGCTAAATTCACCCCTCCACTTT
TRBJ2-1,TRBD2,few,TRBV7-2,CASSLGLAVNNEQFF,TGTGCCAGCAGCTTAGGACTAGCGGTGAACAATGAGCAGTTCTTC
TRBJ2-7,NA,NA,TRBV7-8,CASSSRQPYEQYF,TGTGCCAGCAGCTCTCGACAGCCCTACGAGCAGTACTTC
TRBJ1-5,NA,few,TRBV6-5,CASSPGGANQPQHF,TGTGCCAGCTCGCCGGGGGGGGCCAATCAGCCCCAGCATTTT
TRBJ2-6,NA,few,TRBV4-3,CASSPNTGANVLTF,TGCGCCAGCAGCCCCAATACCGGGGCCAACGTCCTGACTTTC
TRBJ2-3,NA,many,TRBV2,CASTPGDFQGDTQYF,TGTGCCAGCACCCCAGGGGACTTCCAAGGCGATACGCAGTATTTT
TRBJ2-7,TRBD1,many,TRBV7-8,CASSLDRGHEQYF,TGTGCCAGCAGCTTGGACAGGGGCCACGAGCAGTACTTC
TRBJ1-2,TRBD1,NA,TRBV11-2,CASSLLNAGGAYGYTF,TGTGCCAGCAGCTTATTAAATGCAGGGGGCGCCTATGGCTACACCTTC
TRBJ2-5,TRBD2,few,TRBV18,CASSPLATSYQETQYF,TGTGCCAGCTCACCCCTTGCGACTAGCTACCAAGAGACCCAGTACTTC
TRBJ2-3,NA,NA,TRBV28,CASNPRGGTDTQYF,TGTGCCAGCAACCCAAGGGGAGGCACAGATACGCAGTATTTT
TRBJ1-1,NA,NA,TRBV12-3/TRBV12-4,CASSLGGLNTEAFF,TGTGCCAGCAGTTTGGGCGGACTGAACACTGAAGCTTTCTTT